This T cell receptor beta chain was documented in a study of blood T cell repertoires in COVID-19. Whole-study context: Both acute and convalescent COVID-19 samples were obtained from the United States, Italy and Spain. T cells, B-cell-depleted T cells, or PBMCs supplied cDNA or gDNA.

Per the original data handling: Scientists estimated how many nucleated cells there were by amplifying reference gene primers. The method was immunoSEQ multiplex PCR; TCRdb's version includes in-frame clones alone and lacks a portion of them. V, J and clone size were drawn from that table, and D and trimming were deduced from the DNA. The sample carries hundreds of thousands of clones, about nine tenths recorded once. This clone turned up a few times. The V gene's germline CDR1 is SGHNT and CDR2 YYREEE (reference sequence). The CDR3 is 16 residues long. The V gene lost 0 bases and the J gene lost 7 bases, with 19 bases spanning the gap.

The source of this sequence is a woman in her sixties or seventies who had recovered from COVID-19. Sequenced material: peripheral blood. The chain carries TRBV5-4 and TRBJ1-2, with a possible D match to TRBD1 (5 bases). The CDR3 nucleotides read TGTGCCAGCAGCTTGGGATGGGGGGATTCGGCGAGTGGCTACACCTTC. Protein product: CASSLGWGDSASGYTF.